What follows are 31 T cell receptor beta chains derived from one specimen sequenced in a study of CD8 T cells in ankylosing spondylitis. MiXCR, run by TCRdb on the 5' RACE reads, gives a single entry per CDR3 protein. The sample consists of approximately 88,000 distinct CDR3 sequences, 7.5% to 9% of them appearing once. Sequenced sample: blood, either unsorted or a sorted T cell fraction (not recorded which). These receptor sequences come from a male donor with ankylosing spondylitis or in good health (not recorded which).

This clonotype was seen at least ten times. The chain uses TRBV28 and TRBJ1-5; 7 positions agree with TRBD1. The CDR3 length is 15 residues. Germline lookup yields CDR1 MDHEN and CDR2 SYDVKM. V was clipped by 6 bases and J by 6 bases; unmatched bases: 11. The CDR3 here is CASRRDRDVGQPQHF. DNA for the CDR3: TGTGCCAGCAGAAGAGACAGGGACGTGGGTCAGCCCCAGCATTTT. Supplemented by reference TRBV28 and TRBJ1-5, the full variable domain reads DVKVTQSSRYLVKRTGEKVFLECVQDMDHENMFWYRQDPGLGLRLIYFSYDVKMKEKGDIPEGYSVSREKKERFSLILESASTNQTSMYLCASRRDRDVGQPQHFGDGTRLSIL.

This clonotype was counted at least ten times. The CDR3 DNA sequence: TGTGCCAGCAGTTCGACGCGTATTCAGTACTTC. Amino acids: CASSSTRIQYF. This sequence joins TRBV28 and TRBJ2-4; D gene ambiguous. Looked up from germline, CDR1 is MDHEN and CDR2 is SYDVKM. Trimming removed 4 bases at V and 10 bases at J, with 8 bases between. This CDR3 contains 11 residues.

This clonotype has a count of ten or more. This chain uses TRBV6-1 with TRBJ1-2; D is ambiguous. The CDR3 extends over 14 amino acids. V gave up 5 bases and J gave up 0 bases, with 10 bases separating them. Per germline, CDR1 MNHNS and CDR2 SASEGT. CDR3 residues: CASSRSPANYGYTF. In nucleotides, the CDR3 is TGTGCCAGCAGTCGGTCCCCTGCTAACTATGGCTACACCTTC.

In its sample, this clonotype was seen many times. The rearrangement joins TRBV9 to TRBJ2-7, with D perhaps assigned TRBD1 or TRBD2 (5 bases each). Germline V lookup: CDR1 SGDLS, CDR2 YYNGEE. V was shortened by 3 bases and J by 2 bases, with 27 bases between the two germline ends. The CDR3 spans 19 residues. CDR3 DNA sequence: TGTGCCAGCAGCGCCCGTCCCATAGGGGAGTACCTCCTACCCTACGAGCAGTACTTC. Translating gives CASSARPIGEYLLPYEQYF. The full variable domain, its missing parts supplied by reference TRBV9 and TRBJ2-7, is DSGVTQTPKHLITATGQRVTLRCSPRSGDLSVYWYQQSLDQGLQFLIQYYNGEERAKGNILERFSAQQFPDLHSELNLSSLELGDSALYFCASSARPIGEYLLPYEQYFGPGTRLTVT.

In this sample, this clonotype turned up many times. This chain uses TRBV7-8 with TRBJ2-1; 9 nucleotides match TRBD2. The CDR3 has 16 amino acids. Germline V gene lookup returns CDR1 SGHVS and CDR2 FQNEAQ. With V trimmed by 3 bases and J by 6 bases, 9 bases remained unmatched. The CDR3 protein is CASSLGRLAGRNEQFF. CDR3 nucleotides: TGTGCCAGCAGCTTGGGCCGGCTAGCGGGACGCAATGAGCAGTTCTTC.

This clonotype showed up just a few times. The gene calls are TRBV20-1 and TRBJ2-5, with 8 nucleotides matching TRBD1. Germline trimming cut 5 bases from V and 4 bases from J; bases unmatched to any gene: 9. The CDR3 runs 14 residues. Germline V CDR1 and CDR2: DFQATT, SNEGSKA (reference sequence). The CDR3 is CSAAGQGRRETQYF. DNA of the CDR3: TGCAGTGCTGCCGGACAGGGAAGGAGAGAGACCCAGTACTTC.

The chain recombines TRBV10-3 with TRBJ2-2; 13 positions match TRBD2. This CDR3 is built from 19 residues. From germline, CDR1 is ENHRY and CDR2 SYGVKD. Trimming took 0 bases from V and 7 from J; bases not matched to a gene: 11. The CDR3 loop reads CAISESLTSGGPTIGELFF. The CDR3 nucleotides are TGTGCCATCAGTGAGTCGTTGACTAGCGGGGGGCCTACCATCGGGGAGCTGTTTTTT.

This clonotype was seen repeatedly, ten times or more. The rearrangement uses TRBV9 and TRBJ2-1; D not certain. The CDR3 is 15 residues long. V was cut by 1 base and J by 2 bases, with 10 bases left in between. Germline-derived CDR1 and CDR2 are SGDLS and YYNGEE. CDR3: CASSVLNLAYNEQFF. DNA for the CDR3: TGTGCCAGCAGCGTACTCAATCTAGCCTACAATGAGCAGTTCTTC.

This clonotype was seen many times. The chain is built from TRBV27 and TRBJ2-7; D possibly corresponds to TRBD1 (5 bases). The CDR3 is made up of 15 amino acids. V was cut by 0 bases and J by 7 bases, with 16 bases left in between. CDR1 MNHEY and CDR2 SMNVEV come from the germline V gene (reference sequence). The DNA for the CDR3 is TGTGCCAGCAGTTTATCGTGGCAGGGATTTCGAGAGCAGTACTTC. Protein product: CASSLSWQGFREQYF.

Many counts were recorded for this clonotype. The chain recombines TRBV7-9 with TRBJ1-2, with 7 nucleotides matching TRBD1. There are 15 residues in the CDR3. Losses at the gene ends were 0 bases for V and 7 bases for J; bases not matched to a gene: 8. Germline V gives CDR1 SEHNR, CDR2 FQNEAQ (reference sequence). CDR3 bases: TGTGCCAGCAGCTTAGCCCTCGGACAGGAACTTGGCTACACCTTC. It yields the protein CASSLALGQELGYTF.

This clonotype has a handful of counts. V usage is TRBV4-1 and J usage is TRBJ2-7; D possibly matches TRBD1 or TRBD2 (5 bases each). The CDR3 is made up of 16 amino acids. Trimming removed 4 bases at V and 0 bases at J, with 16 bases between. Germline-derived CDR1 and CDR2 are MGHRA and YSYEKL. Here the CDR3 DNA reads TGCGCCAGCAGCCCGGCTAATGAGGGGATCTCCTACGAGCAGTACTTC. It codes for CASSPANEGISYEQYF.

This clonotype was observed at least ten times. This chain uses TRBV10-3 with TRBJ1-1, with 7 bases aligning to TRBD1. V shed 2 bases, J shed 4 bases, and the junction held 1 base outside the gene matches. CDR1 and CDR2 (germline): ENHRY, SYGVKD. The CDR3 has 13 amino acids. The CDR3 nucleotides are TGTGCCATCAGTGAGGACAGGGCCACTGAAGCTTTCTTT. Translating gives CAISEDRATEAFF.

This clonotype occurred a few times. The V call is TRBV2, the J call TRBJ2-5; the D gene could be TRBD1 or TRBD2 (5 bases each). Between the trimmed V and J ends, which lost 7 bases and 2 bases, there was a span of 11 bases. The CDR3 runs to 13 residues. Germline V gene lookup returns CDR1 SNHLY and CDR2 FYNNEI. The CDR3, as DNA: TGTGCCAGCACCACGGGGCGACAAGAGACCCAGTACTTC. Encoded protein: CASTTGRQETQYF.

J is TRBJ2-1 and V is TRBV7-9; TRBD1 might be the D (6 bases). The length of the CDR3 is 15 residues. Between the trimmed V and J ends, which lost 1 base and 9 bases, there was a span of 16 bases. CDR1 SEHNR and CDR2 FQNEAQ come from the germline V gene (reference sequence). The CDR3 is CASSLDWAGEIEQFF. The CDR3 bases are TGTGCCAGCAGCTTAGATTGGGCAGGGGAAATTGAGCAGTTCTTC. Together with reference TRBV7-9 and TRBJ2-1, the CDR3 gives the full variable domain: DTGVSQNPRHKITKRGQNVTFRCDPISEHNRLYWYRQTLGQGPEFLTYFQNEAQLEKSRLLSDRFSAERPKGSFSTLEIQRTEQGDSAMYLCASSLDWAGEIEQFFGPGTRLTVL.

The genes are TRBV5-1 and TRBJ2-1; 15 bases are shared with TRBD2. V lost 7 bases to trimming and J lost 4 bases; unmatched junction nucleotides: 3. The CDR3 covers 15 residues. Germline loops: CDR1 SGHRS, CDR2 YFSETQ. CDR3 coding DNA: TGCGCCAGCCGGACTAGCGGGGGGGCTTACAATGAGCAGTTCTTC. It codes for CASRTSGGAYNEQFF.

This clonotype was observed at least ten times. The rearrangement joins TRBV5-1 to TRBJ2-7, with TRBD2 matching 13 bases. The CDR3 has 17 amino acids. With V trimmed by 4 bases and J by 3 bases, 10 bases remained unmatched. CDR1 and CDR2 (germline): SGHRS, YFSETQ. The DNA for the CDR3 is TGCGCCAGCAGCCACGGACTAGCGGGGGCCCCCGTCTACGAGCAGTACTTC. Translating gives CASSHGLAGAPVYEQYF.

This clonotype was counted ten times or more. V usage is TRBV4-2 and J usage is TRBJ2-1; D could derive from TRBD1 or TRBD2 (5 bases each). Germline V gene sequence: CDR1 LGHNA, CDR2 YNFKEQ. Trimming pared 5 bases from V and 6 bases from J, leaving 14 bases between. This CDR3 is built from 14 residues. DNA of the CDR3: TGTGCCAGCAGCATAGAGGGGTCGGCCAATGAGCAGTTCTTC. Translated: CASSIEGSANEQFF.

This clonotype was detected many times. The CDR3 nucleotides read TGTGCCAGCAGCTTGGGGGAAACCTACGAGCAGTACTTC. Translating gives CASSLGETYEQYF. This rearrangement joins TRBV7-6 to TRBJ2-7; TRBD1 or TRBD2 may be the D gene (5 bases each). This CDR3 is built from 13 residues. V gave up 3 bases and J gave up 2 bases, with 8 bases separating them. CDR1 is SGHVS and CDR2 is FNYEAQ in the germline V gene.

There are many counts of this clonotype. The CDR3 sequence is CASSLPTRQSSGNTIYF. Written as DNA, the CDR3 is TGTGCCAGCAGTTTACCTACCCGACAGAGCTCTGGAAACACCATATATTTT. The chain joins TRBV28 to TRBJ1-3; possible D gene TRBD1, 5 bases. Germline lookup yields CDR1 MDHEN and CDR2 SYDVKM. V lost 2 bases and J 0 bases, leaving 14 bases between the germline ends. CDR3 size: 17 residues.

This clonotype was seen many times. This chain's CDR3 is CASSYSGDSTYEQYF. DNA for the CDR3: TGTGCCAGCAGTTATTCCGGGGACAGCACCTACGAGCAGTACTTC. The rearrangement uses TRBV6-5 and TRBJ2-7; 7 bases match TRBD1. CDR3 length: 15 residues. The trim removed 3 bases at V and 2 bases at J, leaving 7 bases unmatched. Germline V gene sequence: CDR1 MNHEY, CDR2 SVGAGI.

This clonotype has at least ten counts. CDR3 DNA sequence: TGCGCCAGCAGCGACGGGTCGCAAGCGAATACGCAGTATTTT. This codes for CASSDGSQANTQYF. The V gene is TRBV5-1, the J gene TRBJ2-3; no definite D call. The CDR3 is 14 amino acids. In germline, CDR1 is SGHRS, CDR2 YFSETQ. V was shortened by 4 bases and J by 7 bases, with 16 bases between the two germline ends.

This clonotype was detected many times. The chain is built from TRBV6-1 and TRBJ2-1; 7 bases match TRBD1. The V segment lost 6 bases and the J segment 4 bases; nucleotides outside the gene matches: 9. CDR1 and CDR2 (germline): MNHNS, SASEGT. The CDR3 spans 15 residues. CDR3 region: CASRLTGVYYNEQFF. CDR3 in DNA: TGTGCCAGCAGACTTACAGGGGTTTATTACAATGAGCAGTTCTTC.

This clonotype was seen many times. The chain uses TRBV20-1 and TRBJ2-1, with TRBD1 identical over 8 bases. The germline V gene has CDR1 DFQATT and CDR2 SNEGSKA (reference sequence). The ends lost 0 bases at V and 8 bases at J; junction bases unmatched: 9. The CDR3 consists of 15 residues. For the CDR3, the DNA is TGCAGTGCTAGAGATACAGGGGGATTTGTAGATGAGCAGTTCTTC. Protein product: CSARDTGGFVDEQFF.

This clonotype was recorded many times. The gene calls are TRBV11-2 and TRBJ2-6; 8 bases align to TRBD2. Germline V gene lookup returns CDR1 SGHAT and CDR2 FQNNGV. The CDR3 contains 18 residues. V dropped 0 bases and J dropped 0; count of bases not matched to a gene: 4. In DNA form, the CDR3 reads TGTGCCAGCAGCTTAGAGGCTAGCGGGTTCTCTGGGGCCAACGTCCTGACTTTC. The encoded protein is CASSLEASGFSGANVLTF.

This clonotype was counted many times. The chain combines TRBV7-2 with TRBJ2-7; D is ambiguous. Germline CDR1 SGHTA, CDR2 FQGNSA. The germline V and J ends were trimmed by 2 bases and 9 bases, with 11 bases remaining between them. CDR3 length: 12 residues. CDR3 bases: TGTGCCAGCAGCTTATCACAACTCGTGCAGTACTTC. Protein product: CASSLSQLVQYF.

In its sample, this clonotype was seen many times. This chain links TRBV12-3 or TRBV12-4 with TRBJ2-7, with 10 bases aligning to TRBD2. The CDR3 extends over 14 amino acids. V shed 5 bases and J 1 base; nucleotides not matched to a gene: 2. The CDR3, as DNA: TGTGCCAGCAGTCCGACTAGCGGGTCCTACGAGCAGTACTTC. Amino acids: CASSPTSGSYEQYF.

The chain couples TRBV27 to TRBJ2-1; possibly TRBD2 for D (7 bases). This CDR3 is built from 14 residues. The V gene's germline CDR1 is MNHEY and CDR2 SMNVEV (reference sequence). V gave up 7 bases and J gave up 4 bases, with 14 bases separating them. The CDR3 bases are TGTGCCAGCAATAAACGGGGGGCATACAATGAGCAGTTCTTC. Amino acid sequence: CASNKRGAYNEQFF.

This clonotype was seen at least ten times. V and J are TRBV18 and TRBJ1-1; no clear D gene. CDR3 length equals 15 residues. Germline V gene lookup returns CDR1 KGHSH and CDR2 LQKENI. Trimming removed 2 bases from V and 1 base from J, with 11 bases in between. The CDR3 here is CASSPRAGTNTEAFF. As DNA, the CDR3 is TGTGCCAGCTCACCAAGGGCAGGAACGAACACTGAAGCTTTCTTT.

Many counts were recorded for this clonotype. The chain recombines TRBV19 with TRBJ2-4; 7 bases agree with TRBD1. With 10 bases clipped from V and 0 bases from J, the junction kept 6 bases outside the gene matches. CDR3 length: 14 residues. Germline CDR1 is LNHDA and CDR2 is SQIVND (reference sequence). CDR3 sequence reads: CATRDSLAKNIQYF. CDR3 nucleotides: TGTGCCACCAGGGACAGCTTAGCCAAAAACATTCAGTACTTC. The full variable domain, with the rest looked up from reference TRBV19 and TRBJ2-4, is DGGITQSPKYLFRKEGQNVTLSCEQNLNHDAMYWYRQDPGQGLRLIYYSQIVNDFQKGDIAEGYSVSREKKESFPLTVTSAQKNPTAFYLCATRDSLAKNIQYFGAGTRLSVL.

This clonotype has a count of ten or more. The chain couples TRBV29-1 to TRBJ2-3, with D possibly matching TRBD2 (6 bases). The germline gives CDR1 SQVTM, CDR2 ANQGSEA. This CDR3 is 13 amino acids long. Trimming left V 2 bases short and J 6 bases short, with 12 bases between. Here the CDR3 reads CSVELGGADTQYF. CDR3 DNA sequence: TGCAGCGTTGAACTGGGGGGTGCGGATACGCAGTATTTT.

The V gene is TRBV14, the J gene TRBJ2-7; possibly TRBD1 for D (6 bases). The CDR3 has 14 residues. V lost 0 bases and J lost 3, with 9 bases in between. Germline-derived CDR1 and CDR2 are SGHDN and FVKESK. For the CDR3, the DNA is TGTGCCAGCAGCCAAGATCAACAGGGCTACGAGCAGTACTTC. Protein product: CASSQDQQGYEQYF.